The TCR beta chain under discussion was sequenced for a study of cytomegalovirus exposure and HLA in healthy donors. Overall study context: Later analysis reported that the approximately 110 validation repertoires shared the platform of the 650 to 700 first-cohort repertoires.

Study conclusions and caveats: Cytomegalovirus status, reportedly, was diagnosed with high specificity and sensitivity by the classifier.

The count of this clone is one. Its target is unknown. Only in-frame clones appear in the TCRdb table, and some are missing; sequencing was by immunoSEQ multiplex PCR. The sample comprises over 100,000 clones, about 88% of which are singletons, and 1% to 1.5% rests with the top ten. CDR1 is SGHKS and CDR2 is YYEKEE in the germline V gene (reference sequence). V lost 4 bases, J lost 5 bases, and 9 bases stayed unmatched. The CDR3 extends over 15 amino acids. The donors were members of the validation cohort comprising 100 to 150 subjects, separate from the roughly 600-subject first cohort. The rearrangement links TRBV5-5 to TRBJ2-4, with 7 bases matching TRBD2. This receptor was obtained from a young woman in good health and CMV-seronegative. The specimen was PBMCs. The CDR3 DNA follows: TGTGCCAGCAGCGCCAGACTAGCTCAGGAAAACATTCAGTACTTC. It codes for CASSARLAQENIQYF.